These T cell receptor beta chains were read from a single sample in a study of cytomegalovirus exposure and HLA in healthy donors. Method: immunoSEQ multiplex PCR; TCRdb's copy keeps in-frame clones and lacks some. The repertoire has 150,000 to 200,000 clones, around 77% of them found once; the top ten carry more than 3%. Sequenced sample: PBMCs. These receptor sequences come from a young man in good health and CMV-seropositive. The CDR3 runs from the conserved cysteine through the conserved F or W. A D gene is named only where the DNA matches it firmly. The size of a clone is reported for some rows only, either as once, few or many, or as a class for expanded clones.

TRBD1,TRBV25-1,TRBJ2-5,NA,TGTGCCAGCAGTGAGCCTCAACAGGGGACCCAAGAGACCCAGTACTTC,CASSEPQQGTQETQYF
TRBD2,TRBV4-1,TRBJ2-3,once,TGCGCCAGCAGCTCGGAGGGGGCTAGCGGGGGGACAGATACGCAGTATTTT,CASSSEGASGGTDTQYF
NA,TRBV27,TRBJ2-7,NA,TGTGCCAGCAGAAGAACCTCGGACAAGAACTACGAGCAGTACTTC,CASRRTSDKNYEQYF
NA,TRBV29-1,TRBJ2-7,NA,TGCAGCGTTGTACAGGATTCCTACGAGCAGTACTTC,CSVVQDSYEQYF
TRBD1,TRBV6-4,TRBJ2-5,NA,TGTGCCAGCAGTGCCGGACAGGGTCGGGAAGAGACCCAGTACTTC,CASSAGQGREETQYF
TRBD1,TRBV7-9,TRBJ2-5,NA,TGTGCCAGCAGCTCCCTGACCCGGGACAGCCAAGAGACCCAGTACTTC,CASSSLTRDSQETQYF
TRBD1,TRBV28,TRBJ2-1,NA,TGTGCCAGCAGTTTAGGGACAGGGGGCTCCTACAATGAGCAGTTCTTC,CASSLGTGGSYNEQFF
NA,TRBV4-1,TRBJ2-7,NA,TGCGCCAGCAGCCACCTAGGACAGTACGAGCAGTACTTC,CASSHLGQYEQYF
NA,TRBV4-1,TRBJ1-5,NA,TGCGCCAGCAGCCAAGGGGGCGATCAGCCCCAGCATTTT,CASSQGGDQPQHF
NA,TRBV6-6,TRBJ1-1,NA,TGTGCCAGCACAGGGAACACTGAAGCTTTCTTT,CASTGNTEAFF
TRBD1,TRBV30,TRBJ2-7,NA,TGTGCCTTGACCCGGGACAGGCCCTACGAGCAGTACTTC,CALTRDRPYEQYF
TRBD1,TRBV27,TRBJ1-2,NA,TGTGCCAGCAGGACAGGGGGCCATGGCTACACCTTC,CASRTGGHGYTF
TRBD1,TRBV5-1,TRBJ2-6,NA,TGCGCCAGCAGCTTTCCACAGGGGGCTTTCCCTGGGGCCAACGTCCTGACTTTC,CASSFPQGAFPGANVLTF
TRBD1,TRBV18,TRBJ2-5,NA,TGTGCCAGCTCCCCGAACAGGGGGCAAGAGACCCAGTACTTC,CASSPNRGQETQYF
TRBD2,TRBV6-6,TRBJ2-7,NA,TGTGCCAGCAGTGTAGCGGGGGGGCTTTACGAGCAGTACTTC,CASSVAGGLYEQYF
NA,TRBV5-5,TRBJ1-5,NA,TGTGCCAGCAGCTCCGGGGATCAGCCCCAGCATTTT,CASSSGDQPQHF
NA,TRBV6-1,TRBJ2-1,few,TGTGCCAGCAGAGAGTACTCGGGTTACAATGAGCAGTTCTTC,CASREYSGYNEQFF
NA,TRBV6-5,TRBJ1-5,NA,TGTGCCAGCAGTTACGGGGGGGATAGCAATCAGCCCCAGCATTTT,CASSYGGDSNQPQHF
NA,TRBV28,TRBJ1-1,NA,TGTGCCAGCAGTTTATGCTTCGCGCCCCTCTGCGCAGCTTTCTTT,CASSLCFAPLCAAFF